This TCR beta chain was captured in a study of CXCR3-negative and CXCR3-positive naive CD8 T cells. Study-wide results and caveats: Memory CD8+ cells showed much lower diversity, while both naive subsets displayed comparably high diversity.

CD45RO-CCR7+CD27+CD95- marked naive CD8+ T cells. 5' RACE with UMI labels generated the TRB cDNA libraries. From its re-call of the 5' RACE reads, TCRdb lists each CDR3 protein once, without DNA. The sample table sets out fewer than 10,000 distinct CDR3 sequences. The length of the CDR3 is 11 residues. The V gene's germline CDR1 is SGHRS and CDR2 YFSETQ. In regard to this clonotype: Its target is not known.

This receptor was taken from a human donor in good health. Some clones in this sample may be carry-over from other donors' samples. The material sequenced was naive CXCR3- CD8+ T cells from blood. Specified subset: CD45RO-CCR7+CD27+CD95- naive CD8+ T cells lacking CXCR3 (TNR3-). The chain carries TRBV5-1 and TRBJ2-7. The CDR3 spells CASSYGHEQYF.